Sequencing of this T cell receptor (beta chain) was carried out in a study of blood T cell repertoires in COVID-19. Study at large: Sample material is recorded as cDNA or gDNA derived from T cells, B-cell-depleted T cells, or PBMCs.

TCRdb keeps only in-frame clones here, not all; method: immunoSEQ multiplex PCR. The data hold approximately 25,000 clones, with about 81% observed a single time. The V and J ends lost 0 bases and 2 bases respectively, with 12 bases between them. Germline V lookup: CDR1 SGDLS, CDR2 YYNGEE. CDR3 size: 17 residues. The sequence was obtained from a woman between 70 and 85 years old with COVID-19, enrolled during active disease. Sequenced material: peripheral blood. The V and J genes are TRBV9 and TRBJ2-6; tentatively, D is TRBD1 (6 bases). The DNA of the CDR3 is TGTGCCAGCAGCGTAGCATACAGGGCGGCTGGGGCCAACGTCCTGACTTTC. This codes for CASSVAYRAAGANVLTF.